This T cell receptor beta chain was recorded in a study of Ad26.COV2.S vaccination and SARS-CoV-2 variants. Study as a whole: Each vaccinee took Ad26.COV2.S intramuscularly, once or twice 56 days apart.

This clone was detected once. V lost 5 bases and J lost 3, with 20 bases in between. Germline V gives CDR1 SGHTA, CDR2 FQGTGA. The CDR3 length is 16 residues. Using immunoSEQ multiplex PCR, the repertoire was profiled, and TCRdb retains in-frame clones only, with some absent. This table holds about 460,000 clones, about 88% found once. The treatment denotes: about 20 received Ad26.COV2.S at low or high dose, single or two shots; roughly five received placebo; per-sample allocation not given. Sampling was performed 63 days after the first vaccine or placebo injection. Sequencing used peripheral blood, obtained in a trial of Ad26.COV2.S vaccine versus placebo. The rearrangement joins TRBV7-3 to TRBJ2-7; weak D call: TRBD2 (6 bases). This sequence originates from a person between 18 and 60 years old who received the Ad26.COV2.S COVID-19 vaccine or a placebo. CDR3 region: CASSPSGGVDYYEQYF. DNA for the CDR3: TGTGCCAGCAGCCCCTCGGGCGGGGTAGACTACTACGAGCAGTACTTC.